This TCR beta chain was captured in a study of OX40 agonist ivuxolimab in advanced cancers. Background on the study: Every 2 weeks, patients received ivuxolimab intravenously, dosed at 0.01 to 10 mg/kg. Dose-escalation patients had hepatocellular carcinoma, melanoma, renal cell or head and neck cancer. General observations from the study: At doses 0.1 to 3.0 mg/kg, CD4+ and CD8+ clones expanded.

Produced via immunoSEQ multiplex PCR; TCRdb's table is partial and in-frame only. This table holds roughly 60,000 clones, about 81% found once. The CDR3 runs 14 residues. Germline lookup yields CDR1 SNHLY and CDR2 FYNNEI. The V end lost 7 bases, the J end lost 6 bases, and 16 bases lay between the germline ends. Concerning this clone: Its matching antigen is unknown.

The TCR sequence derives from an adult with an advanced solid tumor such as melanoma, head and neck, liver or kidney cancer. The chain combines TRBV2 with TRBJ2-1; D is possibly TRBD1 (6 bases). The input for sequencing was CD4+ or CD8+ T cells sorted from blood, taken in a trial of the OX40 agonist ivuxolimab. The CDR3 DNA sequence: TGTGCCAGCAACCCTAGGGGGACCTCCAATGAGCAGTTCTTC. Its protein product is CASNPRGTSNEQFF.